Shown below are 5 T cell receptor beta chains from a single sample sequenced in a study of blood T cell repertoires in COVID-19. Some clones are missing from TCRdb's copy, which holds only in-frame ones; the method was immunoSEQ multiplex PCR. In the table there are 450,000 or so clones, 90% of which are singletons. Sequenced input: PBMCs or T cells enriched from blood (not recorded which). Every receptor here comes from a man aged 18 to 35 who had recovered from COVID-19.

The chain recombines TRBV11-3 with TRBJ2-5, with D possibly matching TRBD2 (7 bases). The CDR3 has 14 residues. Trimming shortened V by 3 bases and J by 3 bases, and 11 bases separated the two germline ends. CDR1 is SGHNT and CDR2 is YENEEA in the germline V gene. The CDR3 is CASSFGGGEETQYF. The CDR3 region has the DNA TGTGCCAGCAGCTTTGGAGGGGGGGAAGAGACCCAGTACTTC. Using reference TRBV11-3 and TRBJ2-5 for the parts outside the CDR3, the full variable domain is EAGVVQSPRYKIIEKKQPVAFWCNPISGHNTLYWYLQNLGQGPELLIRYENEEAVDDSQLPKDRFSAERLKGVDSTLKIQPAELGDSAVYLCASSFGGGEETQYFGPGTRLLVL.

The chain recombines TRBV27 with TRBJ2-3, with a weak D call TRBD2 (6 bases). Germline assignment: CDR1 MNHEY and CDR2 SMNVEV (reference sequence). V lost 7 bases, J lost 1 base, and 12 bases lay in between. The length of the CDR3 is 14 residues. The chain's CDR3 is CASTSASGTDTQYF. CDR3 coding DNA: TGTGCCAGCACTTCTGCTAGCGGCACAGATACGCAGTATTTT.

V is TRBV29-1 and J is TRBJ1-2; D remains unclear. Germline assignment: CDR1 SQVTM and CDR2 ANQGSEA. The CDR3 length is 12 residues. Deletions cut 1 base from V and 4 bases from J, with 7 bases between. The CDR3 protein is CSVEANSYGYTF. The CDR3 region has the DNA TGCAGCGTTGAAGCAAACAGCTATGGCTACACCTTC. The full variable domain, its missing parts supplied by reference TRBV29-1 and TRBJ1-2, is SAVISQKPSRDICQRGTSLTIQCQVDSQVTMMFWYRQQPGQSLTLIATANQGSEATYESGFVIDKFPISRPNLTFSTLTVSNMSPEDSSIYLCSVEANSYGYTFGSGTRLTVV.

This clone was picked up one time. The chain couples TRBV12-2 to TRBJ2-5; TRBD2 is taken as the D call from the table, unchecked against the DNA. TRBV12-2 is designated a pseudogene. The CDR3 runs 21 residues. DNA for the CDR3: TGTGCAAGTCGCTTAGAGCTACTAGCCGCTGCCAATCCCAGTCTTCCCACGACCCAGTACTTC. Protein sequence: CASRLELLAAANPSLPTTQYF.

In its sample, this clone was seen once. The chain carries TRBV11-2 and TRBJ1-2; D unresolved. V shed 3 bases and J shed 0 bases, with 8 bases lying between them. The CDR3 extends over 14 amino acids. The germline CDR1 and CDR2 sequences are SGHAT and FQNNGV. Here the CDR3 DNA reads TGTGCCAGCAGCTTTGGCGGGACTAACTATGGCTACACCTTC. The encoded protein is CASSFGGTNYGYTF.